This T cell receptor beta chain appears in the sequencing data of a study of T cell clonotyping in hematopoietic cell transplantation. TCRdb's copy holds only in-frame clones and misses some; the assay was immunoSEQ multiplex PCR. The table lists approximately 5,800 clones, around 78% of them singletons. Comment on this clone: Its target is unknown.

Study results and limitations: Pathologically expanded recipient clonotypes increased progressively from day 30 to day 180 as diversity fell.

The CDR3 totals 16 residues. Germline CDR1 SEHNR, CDR2 FQNEAQ (reference sequence). Losses at the gene ends were 0 bases for V and 4 bases for J; bases not matched to a gene: 6. The sequence was obtained from a male patient in his sixties or seventies who had an allogeneic stem cell transplant from an unrelated donor, so the T cells may come from the graft donor. Some clones in this sample may be carry-over from other donors' samples. Sample: peripheral blood mononuclear cells, taken 30 days after allogeneic stem cell transplant. The chain couples TRBV7-9 to TRBJ1-1; 9 nucleotides line up with TRBD1. In DNA form, the CDR3 reads TGTGCCAGCAGCTTAGCGTTTTCGACAGGGGGCACTGAAGCTTTCTTT. Encoded protein: CASSLAFSTGGTEAFF. The variable domain in full, completed from reference TRBV7-9 and TRBJ1-1, reads DTGVSQNPRHKITKRGQNVTFRCDPISEHNRLYWYRQTLGQGPEFLTYFQNEAQLEKSRLLSDRFSAERPKGSFSTLEIQRTEQGDSAMYLCASSLAFSTGGTEAFFGQGTRLTVV.